The next 6 T cell receptor beta chains were all read from a single sample in a study of T cell repertoires in cytomegalovirus infection. TCRdb called the reads again in MiXCR, with one record for every CDR3 protein. The data show 130,000 or so distinct CDR3 sequences, 5.5% to 7% seen once. Sequencing was done on a sample of PBMCs. The receptors derive from a human donor in good health (CMV status not recorded). Some clones in this sample may be carry-over from other donors' samples.

To note about this clonotype: This may be a read error, as it is one base from a much larger clone. The chain employs TRBV6-2 or TRBV6-3 and TRBJ2-5; 11 positions match TRBD1. The CDR3 contains 16 residues. Germline-derived CDR1 and CDR2 are MNHEY and SVGEGT. The CDR3 loop is CASSYGQGAQVEAQYF. CDR3 DNA sequence: TGTGCCAGCAGTTACGGACAGGGGGCGCAGGTAGAGGCCCAGTACTTC.

The table lists this clonotype with many counts. The CDR3, as DNA: TGTGCCAGCAGCTTAGCGGACGTTGGGACAAACAAGTCACCCCTCCACTTT. Amino acids: CASSLADVGTNKSPLHF. The chain links TRBV7-8 to TRBJ1-6; weak D call: TRBD1 (6 bases). CDR1 is SGHVS and CDR2 is FQNEAQ in the germline V gene. The CDR3 consists of 17 residues. Trimming removed 0 bases from V and 10 bases from J, with 19 bases in between.

To note about this clonotype: Being one base from a much bigger clone, this may be a read error. The chain couples TRBV7-2 to TRBJ1-6; 12 bases match TRBD1. The V segment lost 5 bases and the J segment 7 bases; nucleotides outside the gene matches: 3. CDR1 is SGHTA and CDR2 is FQGNSA in the germline V gene. The CDR3 covers 15 residues. The CDR3 nucleotides are TGTACCAGCAGCCGGGACAGGGGGCGGAATTCACCCCTCCACTTT. Encoded protein: CTSSRDRGRNSPLHF.

This clonotype was recorded at least ten times. V is TRBV12-3 or TRBV12-4 and J is TRBJ2-1; unclear D gene. V lost 3 bases and J 3 bases, leaving 15 bases between the germline ends. The CDR3 totals 16 residues. The CDR3 DNA follows: TGTGCCAGCAGTTTTCACACAAGGGCGTTCTACAATGAGCAGTTCTTC. Translation gives CASSFHTRAFYNEQFF.

Many counts were recorded for this clonotype. CDR3 region: CASSFTQDQNIQYF. The CDR3 region has the DNA TGTGCCAGCAGCTTTACACAGGACCAAAACATTCAGTACTTC. The rearrangement joins TRBV7-9 to TRBJ2-4, with a possible D match to TRBD1 (5 bases). This CDR3 is built from 14 residues. V was cut by 3 bases and J by 5 bases, with 11 bases left in between. Germline CDR1 SEHNR, CDR2 FQNEAQ (reference sequence).

In this sample, this clonotype turned up many times. The rearrangement links TRBV7-2 to TRBJ2-2, with unresolved D. The CDR3 is made up of 17 amino acids. V was cut by 8 bases and J by 2 bases, with 21 bases left in between. Germline V lookup: CDR1 SGHTA, CDR2 FQGNSA. The CDR3 DNA follows: TGTGCCAGCGCCAAGAGTATGGTCTTGATTAACACCGGGGAGCTGTTTTTT. Amino acid sequence: CASAKSMVLINTGELFF.